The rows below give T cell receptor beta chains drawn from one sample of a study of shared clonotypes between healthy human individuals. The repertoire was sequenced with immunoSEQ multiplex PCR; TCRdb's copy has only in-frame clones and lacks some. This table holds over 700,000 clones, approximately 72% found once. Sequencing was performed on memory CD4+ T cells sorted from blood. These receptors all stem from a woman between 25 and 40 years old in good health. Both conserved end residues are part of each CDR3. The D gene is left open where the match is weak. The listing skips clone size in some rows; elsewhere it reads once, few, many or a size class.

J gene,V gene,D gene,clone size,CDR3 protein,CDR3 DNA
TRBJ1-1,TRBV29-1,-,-,CSVEDLSGGVEAFF,TGCAGCGTTGAAGATTTGTCGGGGGGGGTTGAAGCTTTCTTT
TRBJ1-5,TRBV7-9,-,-,CASSLTPSNQPQHF,TGTGCCAGCAGCTTGACCCCTAGCAATCAGCCCCAGCATTTT
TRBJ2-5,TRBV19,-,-,CASSSYTGTPIPYQETQYF,TGTGCCAGTAGTTCCTATACCGGGACCCCCATCCCCTACCAAGAGACCCAGTACTTC
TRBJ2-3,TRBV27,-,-,CASSFRGRADTQYF,TGTGCCAGCAGTTTCCGAGGACGGGCAGATACGCAGTATTTT
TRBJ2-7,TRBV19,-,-,CASSIDPKYEQYF,TGTGCCAGTAGTATAGACCCCAAATACGAGCAGTACTTC
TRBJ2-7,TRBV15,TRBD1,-,CATSSKGQGWDEQYF,TGTGCCACCAGCAGTAAGGGACAGGGTTGGGACGAGCAGTACTTC
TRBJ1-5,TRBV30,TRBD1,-,CAWSLLDRDQPQHF,TGTGCCTGGAGTCTACTGGACAGGGACCAGCCCCAGCATTTT
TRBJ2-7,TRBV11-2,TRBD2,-,CASSSLAGGPSEQYF,TGTGCCAGCAGCTCTCTAGCGGGAGGGCCTTCCGAGCAGTACTTC
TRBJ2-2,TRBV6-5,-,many,CASILTGNTGELFF,TGTGCCAGCATCTTGACAGGGAACACCGGGGAGCTGTTTTTT
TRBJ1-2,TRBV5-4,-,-,CASSLESRGYGYTF,TGTGCCAGCAGCTTGGAGAGTCGCGGCTATGGCTACACCTTC
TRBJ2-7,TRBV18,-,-,CASSPSAAEQYF,TGTGCCAGCTCACCGTCGGCCGCCGAGCAGTACTTC
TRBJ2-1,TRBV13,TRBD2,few,CASSLVSGTSGRADNEQFF,TGTGCCAGCAGCTTAGTCTCCGGGACTAGCGGGAGGGCCGACAATGAGCAGTTCTTC
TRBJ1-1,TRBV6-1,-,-,CASSSRGSTEAFF,TGTGCCAGCAGCTCCCGAGGTAGCACTGAAGCTTTCTTT
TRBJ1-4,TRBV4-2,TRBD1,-,CASSSGTGYEKLFF,TGTGCCAGCAGCTCCGGGACAGGATACGAAAAACTGTTTTTT
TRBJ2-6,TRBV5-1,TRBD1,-,CASSNRGTSGANVLTF,TGCGCCAGCAGTAACAGGGGGACCTCTGGGGCCAACGTCCTGACTTTC
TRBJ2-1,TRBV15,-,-,CATSRGPGVDNEQFF,TGTGCCACCAGCAGAGGTCCCGGTGTGGACAATGAGCAGTTCTTC
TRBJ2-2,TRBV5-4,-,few,CASSLGLTGELFF,TGTGCCAGCAGCTTGGGGCTAACCGGGGAGCTGTTTTTT
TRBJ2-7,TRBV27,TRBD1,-,CASSLTGEYEQYF,TGTGCCAGCAGTCTGACAGGGGAGTACGAGCAGTACTTC
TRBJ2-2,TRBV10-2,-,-,CASSGTRLHTGELFF,TGCGCCAGCAGTGGAACCAGACTCCACACCGGGGAGCTGTTTTTT
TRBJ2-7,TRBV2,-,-,CASSLGTEQYF,TGTGCCAGCAGTCTAGGGACCGAGCAGTACTTC
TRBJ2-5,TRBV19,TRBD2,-,CASSRAGELETQYF,TGTGCCAGTAGTAGGGCGGGGGAGCTAGAGACCCAGTACTTC
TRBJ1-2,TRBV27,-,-,CASSPRAGREQRIYGYTF,TGTGCCAGCAGTCCGAGAGCGGGTCGAGAACAGAGGATCTATGGCTACACCTTC
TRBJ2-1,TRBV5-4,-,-,CAARPGDYNEQFF,TGTGCCGCACGGCCCGGAGATTACAATGAGCAGTTCTTC
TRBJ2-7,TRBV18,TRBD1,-,CASSQGTGHSYEQYF,TGTGCCAGCTCACAAGGGACAGGGCACAGCTACGAGCAGTACTTC
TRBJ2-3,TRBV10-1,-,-,CASSEPGPDTQYF,TGCGCCAGCAGTGAACCCGGGCCAGATACGCAGTATTTT
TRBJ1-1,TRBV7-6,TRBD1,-,CASSLGRGTLNTEAFF,TGTGCCAGCAGCTTAGGCAGGGGGACCTTGAACACTGAAGCTTTCTTT
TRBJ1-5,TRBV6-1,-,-,CASKDKHTRNQPQHF,TGTGCCAGCAAGGATAAACACACCAGAAATCAGCCCCAGCATTTT
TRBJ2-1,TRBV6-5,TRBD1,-,CASSYSGRQGAGEQFF,TGTGCCAGCAGTTACTCGGGGCGGCAGGGGGCCGGTGAGCAGTTCTTC
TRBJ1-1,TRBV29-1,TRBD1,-,CSVDGTGLITEAFF,TGCAGCGTTGATGGGACAGGGTTAATCACTGAAGCTTTCTTT
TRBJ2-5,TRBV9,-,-,CASSRDLQETQYF,TGTGCCAGCAGCCGGGACTTGCAAGAGACCCAGTACTTC
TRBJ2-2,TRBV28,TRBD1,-,CASSLYRGSNTGELFF,TGTGCCAGCAGTTTATACAGGGGTTCGAACACCGGGGAGCTGTTTTTT
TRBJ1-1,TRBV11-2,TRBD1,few,CASSASYRGQPEAFF,TGTGCCAGCAGCGCCAGTTACAGGGGGCAGCCTGAAGCTTTCTTT
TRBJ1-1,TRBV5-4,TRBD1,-,CASSLGTGKAFF,TGTGCCAGCAGCTTGGGGACAGGGAAGGCTTTCTTT
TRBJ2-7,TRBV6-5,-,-,CASSLEGEQYF,TGTGCCAGCAGTTTGGAGGGGGAGCAGTACTTC
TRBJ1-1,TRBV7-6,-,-,CASSLAYRGRGTEAFF,TGTGCCAGCAGCTTAGCGTACCGGGGCAGGGGCACTGAAGCTTTCTTT
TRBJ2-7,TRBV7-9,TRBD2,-,CASSLGDYNNEQYF,TGTGCCAGCAGCCTCGGGGACTACAATAACGAGCAGTACTTC
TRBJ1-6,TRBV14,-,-,CASSQVGYNSPLHF,TGTGCCAGCAGCCAAGTCGGTTATAATTCACCCCTCCACTTT
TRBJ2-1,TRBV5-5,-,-,CASSRQGLAYNEQFF,TGTGCCAGCAGCCGACAGGGACTGGCCTACAATGAGCAGTTCTTC
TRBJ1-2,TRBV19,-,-,CASSIRGEVRGYTF,TGTGCCAGTAGTATAAGAGGGGAAGTACGTGGCTACACCTTC
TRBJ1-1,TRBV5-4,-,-,CASSLGGKGPEAFF,TGTGCCAGCAGCTTGGGAGGGAAGGGCCCTGAAGCTTTCTTT
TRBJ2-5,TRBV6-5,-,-,CASSPGRGRETQYF,TGTGCCAGCAGCCCGGGTCGGGGGAGAGAGACCCAGTACTTC
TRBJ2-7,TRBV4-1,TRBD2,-,CASSRTGLAGDEQYF,TGCGCCAGCAGCCGAACAGGACTAGCGGGAGACGAGCAGTACTTC
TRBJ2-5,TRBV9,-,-,CASSATGRETQYF,TGTGCCAGCAGCGCGACAGGTCGGGAGACCCAGTACTTC
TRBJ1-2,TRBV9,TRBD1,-,CASTRQTGGDYGYTF,TGTGCCAGCACCCGCCAGACAGGGGGCGACTATGGCTACACCTTC
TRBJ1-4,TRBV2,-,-,CASRGTTGPNEKLFF,TGTGCCAGCAGGGGGACTACAGGGCCGAATGAAAAACTGTTTTTT
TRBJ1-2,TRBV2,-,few,CASVQGSRGYTF,TGTGCCAGCGTACAGGGATCTAGGGGCTACACCTTC
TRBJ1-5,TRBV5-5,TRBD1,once,CASSPWTGDDQPQHF,TGTGCCAGCAGCCCTTGGACAGGAGACGATCAGCCCCAGCATTTT
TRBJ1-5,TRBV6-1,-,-,CASSGLGDQPQHF,TGTGCCAGCAGCGGACTAGGTGATCAGCCCCAGCATTTT
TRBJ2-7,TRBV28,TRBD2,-,CASRNSGGPSYEQYF,TGTGCCAGCAGAAACAGCGGGGGACCCTCCTACGAGCAGTACTTC